This entry lists 18 T cell receptor beta chains sequenced from one sample in a study of T cell responses to AZD1222 COVID-19 vaccine. TCRdb's table, derived via immunoSEQ multiplex PCR, lists solely in-frame clones and lacks some. The data contain around 46,000 clones, around nine tenths of them singletons. The sample in question was peripheral blood, obtained 28 days after the second AZD1222 dose. The receptor set was obtained from an adult who received the AZD1222 COVID-19 vaccine.

The V gene is TRBV7-2, the J gene TRBJ2-5; D is perhaps TRBD1 or TRBD2 (6 bases each). Germline V gives CDR1 SGHTA, CDR2 FQGNSA. The CDR3 totals 16 residues. Trimming took 3 bases from V and 5 from J, leaving 19 bases between them. CDR3 loop: CASSFNTGAPRETQYF. In DNA form, the CDR3 reads TGTGCCAGCAGCTTCAACACGGGGGCCCCCAGGGAGACCCAGTACTTC.

This chain connects TRBV5-1 to TRBJ1-2, with TRBD1 identical over 7 bases. Germline loops: CDR1 SGHRS, CDR2 YFSETQ. This CDR3 is built from 14 residues. V shed 4 bases and J 5 bases; nucleotides not matched to a gene: 8. Written as DNA, the CDR3 is TGCGCCAGCAGCCCTAACAGGGGAGGGTATGGCTACACCTTC. Protein: CASSPNRGGYGYTF.

This chain connects TRBV19 to TRBJ2-1; D is uncertain. The CDR3 is made up of 17 amino acids. Germline CDR1 and CDR2: LNHDA and SQIVND (reference sequence). V was shortened by 3 bases and J by 0 bases, with 15 bases between the two germline ends. The CDR3 here is CASSILPKLSSYNEQFF. The DNA for the CDR3 is TGTGCCAGTAGTATTTTACCCAAACTTAGCTCCTACAATGAGCAGTTCTTC.

The chain recombines TRBV11-3 with TRBJ1-1; no clear D gene. CDR1 and CDR2 (germline): SGHNT, YENEEA. This CDR3 spans 13 amino acids. The V end lost 4 bases, the J end lost 3 bases, and 9 bases lay between the germline ends. The CDR3 loop reads CASSSGRDTEAFF. The CDR3 nucleotides are TGTGCCAGCAGCTCCGGGCGGGACACTGAAGCTTTCTTT. Supplemented by reference TRBV11-3 and TRBJ1-1, the full variable domain reads EAGVVQSPRYKIIEKKQPVAFWCNPISGHNTLYWYLQNLGQGPELLIRYENEEAVDDSQLPKDRFSAERLKGVDSTLKIQPAELGDSAVYLCASSSGRDTEAFFGQGTRLTVV.

This chain uses TRBV6-5 with TRBJ1-1, with a possible D match to TRBD1 (5 bases). Germline V gene data show CDR1 as MNHEY and CDR2 as SVGAGI. Trimming left V 6 bases short and J 0 bases short, with 11 bases between. The CDR3 has 14 residues. The CDR3 DNA is TGTGCCAGCAGCCGGACAAGAATGAACACTGAAGCTTTCTTT. Its protein product is CASSRTRMNTEAFF.

The rearrangement joins TRBV10-2 to TRBJ2-5, with TRBD2 matching 8 bases. Looked up from germline, CDR1 is WSHSY and CDR2 is SAAADI. Losses at the gene ends were 6 bases for V and 5 bases for J; bases not matched to a gene: 5. CDR3 length equals 13 residues. The CDR3 sequence: CASRHPSGETQYF. The CDR3 bases are TGCGCCAGCAGGCACCCTAGCGGGGAGACCCAGTACTTC.

The V gene is TRBV19, the J gene TRBJ2-7, with TRBD2 matching 7 bases. Per the germline V gene, CDR1 is LNHDA and CDR2 is SQIVND (reference sequence). The CDR3 extends over 16 amino acids. J gave up 2 bases and V 5 bases, and 12 bases lay outside the gene matches. The CDR3 sequence: CASSSVGGSGTYEQYF. The CDR3 region has the DNA TGTGCCAGTAGTTCGGTCGGGGGGTCTGGGACCTACGAGCAGTACTTC.

The rearrangement joins TRBV27 to TRBJ2-1; 12 bases line up with TRBD2. CDR1 is MNHEY and CDR2 is SMNVEV in the germline V gene (reference sequence). Trimming removed 6 bases from V and 5 bases from J; junction bases left unmatched: 8. The CDR3 consists of 16 residues. CDR3 loop: CASRPSGLAGNNEQFF. In nucleotides, the CDR3 is TGTGCCAGCAGGCCCAGCGGACTAGCGGGAAACAATGAGCAGTTCTTC.

The V gene is TRBV6-1, the J gene TRBJ1-1; TRBD1 aligns across 7 bases. The length of the CDR3 is 15 residues. Germline V gene data show CDR1 as MNHNS and CDR2 as SASEGT. V trimming: 2 bases; J trimming: 1 base; junction bases outside the gene matches: 4. CDR3 coding DNA: TGTGCCAGCAGTGAACGACAGGGTCGGAACACTGAAGCTTTCTTT. It encodes CASSERQGRNTEAFF.

This clone was detected once. The CDR3 loop reads CASSLAVVRETQYF. CDR3 bases: TGCGCCAGCAGCTTGGCCGTGGTACGGGAGACCCAGTACTTC. The genes are TRBV5-1 and TRBJ2-5; D call uncertain. Trimming shortened V by 0 bases and J by 5 bases, and 11 bases separated the two germline ends. Germline V lookup: CDR1 SGHRS, CDR2 YFSETQ. This CDR3 spans 14 amino acids.

This chain links TRBV3-1 (or the pseudogene TRBV3-2) with TRBJ1-2; no firm D call. From germline, CDR1 is LGHDT and CDR2 YNNKEL (reference sequence). This CDR3 has 12 residues. V lost 1 base, J lost 8 bases, and 8 bases lay in between. The CDR3 DNA is TGTGCCAGCAGCCAAGGTTGGGTCGGCTACACCTTC. It translates to CASSQGWVGYTF.

The chain carries TRBV5-4 and TRBJ2-7, with 8 nucleotides matching TRBD1. From germline, CDR1 is SGHNT and CDR2 YYREEE (reference sequence). CDR3 length equals 16 residues. Unmatched junction bases numbered 14, after V lost 4 bases and J lost 5 bases. CDR3 coding DNA: TGTGCCAGCAGCCCACTTGGCGGACAGGGCGTAGACGAGCAGTACTTC. Translation gives CASSPLGGQGVDEQYF.

The V call is TRBV6-5, the J call TRBJ1-4; maybe TRBD1 (6 bases). Germline V gene lookup returns CDR1 MNHEY and CDR2 SVGAGI. The V and J ends lost 5 bases and 8 bases respectively, with 15 bases between them. The CDR3 is made up of 14 amino acids. The DNA for the CDR3 is TGTGCCAGCAGTCCCCGGGGGGCTTTGGAAAAACTGTTTTTT. Translation: CASSPRGALEKLFF.

This chain joins TRBV7-2 and TRBJ2-7, with 9 bases aligning to TRBD1. The germline CDR1 and CDR2 sequences are SGHTA and FQGNSA. The CDR3 is 14 amino acids. V shed 6 bases, J shed 5 bases, and the junction held 8 bases outside the gene matches. DNA of the CDR3: TGTGCCAGCAGTCGACAGGGGGGAGGCCACGAGCAGTACTTC. Translation: CASSRQGGGHEQYF.

The chain uses TRBV5-1 and TRBJ2-3, with 14 bases identical to TRBD2. The length of the CDR3 is 17 residues. V lost 4 bases and J lost 4; bases outside the gene matches: 8. The germline CDR1 and CDR2 sequences are SGHRS and YFSETQ. The CDR3 nucleotides read TGCGCCAGCAGCATTGGGGGGACTAGCGGGAGCTCAGATACGCAGTATTTT. Protein product: CASSIGGTSGSSDTQYF.

The chain links TRBV28 to TRBJ2-1; 12 bases map to TRBD2. The CDR3 covers 15 residues. The V and J ends lost 7 bases and 10 bases, in that order; junction bases with no gene match: 11. Per germline, CDR1 MDHEN and CDR2 SYDVKM. CDR3 residues: CASTATSGSSGEQFF. In DNA form, the CDR3 reads TGTGCCAGCACAGCGACTAGCGGGAGTTCGGGGGAGCAGTTCTTC.

This sequence joins TRBV7-2 and TRBJ2-3; 7 positions match TRBD2. Unmatched junction bases numbered 12, after V lost 4 bases and J lost 8 bases. This CDR3 spans 15 amino acids. CDR1 and CDR2 from the germline V gene are SGHTA and FQGNSA. CDR3 protein: CASSSGRAGVSTQYF. DNA of the CDR3: TGTGCCAGCAGCTCAGGTCGGGCGGGAGTCTCTACGCAGTATTTT.

The genes are TRBV7-2 and TRBJ2-1; 8 bases agree with TRBD2. Germline lookup yields CDR1 SGHTA and CDR2 FQGNSA. This CDR3 spans 15 amino acids. V was clipped by 5 bases and J by 5 bases; unmatched bases: 8. CDR3: CASSHSGSPHNEQFF. CDR3 nucleotides: TGTGCCAGCAGCCACAGCGGGAGCCCACACAATGAGCAGTTCTTC.